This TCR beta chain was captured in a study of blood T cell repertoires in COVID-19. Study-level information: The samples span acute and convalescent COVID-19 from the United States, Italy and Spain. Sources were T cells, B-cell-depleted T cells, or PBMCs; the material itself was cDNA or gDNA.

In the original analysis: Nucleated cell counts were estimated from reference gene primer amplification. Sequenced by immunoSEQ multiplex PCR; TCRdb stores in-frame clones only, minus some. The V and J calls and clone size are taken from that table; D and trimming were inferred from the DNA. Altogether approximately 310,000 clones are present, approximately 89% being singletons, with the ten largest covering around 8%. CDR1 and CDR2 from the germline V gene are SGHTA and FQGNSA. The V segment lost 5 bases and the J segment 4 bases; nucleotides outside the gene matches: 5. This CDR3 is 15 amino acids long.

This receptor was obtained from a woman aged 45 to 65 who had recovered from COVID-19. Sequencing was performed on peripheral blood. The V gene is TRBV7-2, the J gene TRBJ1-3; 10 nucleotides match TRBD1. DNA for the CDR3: TGTGCCAGCAGCCCGGACAGGGGGAACGGAAACACCATATATTTT. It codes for CASSPDRGNGNTIYF.